A selection of T cell receptor beta chains follows, all from one sample in a study of T cell repertoires in ileal Crohn's disease. The table came from immunoSEQ multiplex PCR; TCRdb's copy has only in-frame clones and leaves some out. The data show approximately 9,600 clones, with 76% seen just once and 25% held by the top ten. The sequenced sample consisted of ileal tissue. The receptors were gathered from an adult with Crohn's disease. Each CDR3 is given with its conserved first and last residue. The D gene is left open where the match is weak. Clone size is not always given. Where it is, it says once, few, many or a class for expanded clones.

TRBJ2-7 . TRBV30 TRBD2 TGTGCCTGGGAGCCCTGGGGCGGGAGTAGTGAGCAGTACTTC CAWEPWGGSSEQYF
TRBJ2-7 once TRBV18 . TGTGCCAGCTCACCCTTCTTACCCCGCGTTCTCGGCAGGGACGAGCAGTACTTC CASSPFLPRVLGRDEQYF
TRBJ1-4 medium-sized TRBV6-6 TRBD1 TGTGCCAGCAGCAATGCACAGGGGGGCGATGAAAAACTGTTTTTT CASSNAQGGDEKLFF
TRBJ2-5 . TRBV10-3 . TGTGCCATCAGTGAGTGGGGAATTGAGGGGACCCAGTACTTC CAISEWGIEGTQYF
TRBJ1-1 . TRBV9 . TGTGCCAGCAGCCCAGGGTACGACACTGAAGCTTTCTTT CASSPGYDTEAFF
TRBJ1-4 . TRBV7-8 . TGTGCCAGCAGCCCCCGACAGGATAATGAAAAACTGTTTTTT CASSPRQDNEKLFF
TRBJ2-7 . TRBV30 . TGTGCCTGGAGTTCTTTAGCCTACGAGCAGTACTTC CAWSSLAYEQYF
TRBJ2-5 . TRBV9 TRBD1 TGTGCCAGCAGCGTAAGTGGAACAGGGGTTGATGAGACCCAGTACTTC CASSVSGTGVDETQYF
TRBJ2-1 few TRBV30 . TGTGCCTGGAACAGGGACTCCTACAATGAGCAGTTCTTC CAWNRDSYNEQFF
TRBJ2-2 . TRBV4-1 . TGCGCCAGCAGCCAAGATGAGGGATGGAGCGGGGAGCTGTTTTTT CASSQDEGWSGELFF
TRBJ2-5 . TRBV23-1 TRBD2 TGCGCCAGCAGTCACTCAGGACGGCGGGGGGCATTAGAGACCCAGTACTTC CASSHSGRRGALETQYF
TRBJ1-4 . TRBV5-1 TRBD1 TGCGCCAGCAGCGAAGGACAGGCTTTTGAAAAACTGTTTTTT CASSEGQAFEKLFF
TRBJ1-5 . TRBV6-5 . TGTGCCAGCAGTTACTCCATGGCGGGGCAGCCCCAGCATTTT CASSYSMAGQPQHF
TRBJ2-5 . TRBV2 TRBD1 TGTGCCAGCCCGAAGGACAGGGGGCTGCGGGAGACCCAGTACTTC CASPKDRGLRETQYF
TRBJ2-3 . TRBV5-6 TRBD2 TGTGCCAGCAGCCGTTGGACTAGCGGCTACACAGATACGCAGTATTTT CASSRWTSGYTDTQYF
TRBJ2-2 . TRBV6-5 . TGTGCCAGCAAACGGGTTGGCGGGGAGCTGTTTTTT CASKRVGGELFF
TRBJ1-5 once TRBV28 . TGTGCCAGCATGACCGAGGACAGCTTCAATCAGCCCCAGCATTTT CASMTEDSFNQPQHF
TRBJ1-1 . TRBV18 . TGTGCCAGCTCACCTGGTGCCGAGGCGAACACTGAAGCTTTCTTT CASSPGAEANTEAFF
TRBJ2-3 . TRBV30 . TGTGCCTGGAGTCAAACTCGAACCCTACTAGGCCCTAGCACAGATACGCAGTATTTT CAWSQTRTLLGPSTDTQYF
TRBJ2-1 . TRBV11-2 TRBD2 TGTGCCAGCAGCTTAGTAGCGGGGGGGAACAATGAGCAGTTCTTC CASSLVAGGNNEQFF
TRBJ2-2 . TRBV4-3 . TGCGCCAGCAGTTCAGGGGGGCTCGGCACCGGGGAGCTGTTTTTT CASSSGGLGTGELFF
TRBJ2-2 . TRBV11-3 TRBD1 TGTGCCAGCAGCCCAGGGGGCCCCGGGGAGCTGTTTTTT CASSPGGPGELFF
TRBJ2-7 . TRBV29-1 TRBD1 TGCAGCGCAACACCGGGACAGAGATACGAGCAGTACTTC CSATPGQRYEQYF
TRBJ2-2 . TRBV7-7 . TGTGCTAGCAGTTTCGCCGGCGGGTCACGGACCGGGGAGCTGTTTTTT CASSFAGGSRTGELFF
TRBJ2-5 . TRBV10-1 . TGCGCCAGCAGTGAGTGTTCGCAGGGGATTGGGGAGACCCAGTACTTC CASSECSQGIGETQYF
TRBJ1-2 . TRBV5-6 TRBD1 TGTGCCAGCGGGGACAGGGGGCAGTGGGGCTACACCTTC CASGDRGQWGYTF
TRBJ1-1 . TRBV6-6 TRBD1 TGTGCCAGCAGTATACAGGGGGCGCGGACTGAAGCTTTCTTT CASSIQGARTEAFF
TRBJ2-7 . TRBV6-1 TRBD2 TGTGCCAGCACCCAACCTCTAGCGGGAGTCTACGAGCAGTACTTC CASTQPLAGVYEQYF
TRBJ1-6 . TRBV9 TRBD1 TGTGCCAGCAGCGTCGGACCGGGACAGGGGGTCCCTTCACCCCTCCACTTT CASSVGPGQGVPSPLHF
TRBJ1-2 . TRBV30 TRBD1 TGTGCCTGGAGTGTACGGGGACAGGGCACCTATGGCTACACCTTC CAWSVRGQGTYGYTF
TRBJ1-3 . TRBV6-5 TRBD1 TGTGCCAGCAGACGAGGGACAGTAGGCGGAAACACCATATATTTT CASRRGTVGGNTIYF
TRBJ2-3 . TRBV28 TRBD2 TGTGCCAGCAGGCAGGCCGGGACTATCACAGATACGCAGTATTTT CASRQAGTITDTQYF
TRBJ1-1 . TRBV30 TRBD1 TGTGCCTGGAGCGTCCTGTTCGGACAGGGTCAACTTCCAGTAATGAACACTGAAGCTTTCTTT CAWSVLFGQGQLPVMNTEAFF
TRBJ2-1 . TRBV28 . TGTGCCAGCCGATTCCGTAACTACCCTTACAATGAGCAGTTCTTC CASRFRNYPYNEQFF
TRBJ1-1 . TRBV27 . TGTGCCAGCAGCACCGGTTTTAAGAACACTGAAGCTTTCTTT CASSTGFKNTEAFF
TRBJ2-3 . TRBV18 TRBD2 TGTGCCAGCTCACCCGGACTAGCGGGAGGGCCAGATACGCAGTATTTT CASSPGLAGGPDTQYF
TRBJ2-2 . TRBV12-5 . TGTGCTAGTGGTTTGGGGACTAACACCGGGGAGCTGTTTTTT CASGLGTNTGELFF
TRBJ1-6 . TRBV5-6 TRBD1 TGTGCCAGCAGCTTGGCGGACAGGGGGAATTCACCCCTCCACTTT CASSLADRGNSPLHF
TRBJ2-2 . TRBV7-2 . TGTGCCAGCAGCGCACTCCTAGGGGCACTGAACACCGGGGAGCTGTTTTTT CASSALLGALNTGELFF
TRBJ2-1 . TRBV2 TRBD2 TGTGCCAGCAGTGATTCGGGGGGGGCCTACAATGAGCAGTTCTTC CASSDSGGAYNEQFF
TRBJ2-2 . TRBV18 TRBD2 TGTGCCAGCTCACTCTGGACTAGCGGGAACACCGGGGAGCTGTTTTTT CASSLWTSGNTGELFF
TRBJ1-1 . TRBV27 . TGTGCCAGCAGTCTTACAATTAGAGGTACTGAAGCTTTCTTT CASSLTIRGTEAFF
TRBJ2-5 medium-sized TRBV7-4 . TGTGCCAGCAGCTCACAACTGACTCCCCTCCGGCCGACCCAGTACTTC CASSSQLTPLRPTQYF
TRBJ1-5 . TRBV30 TRBD1 TGTGCGATTGGGACAGGGAATCAGCCCCAGCATTTT CAIGTGNQPQHF
TRBJ2-1 . TRBV19 TRBD1 TGTGCCAGTAGTAACCCGGGACAGGGGGCCGATGAGCAGTTCTTC CASSNPGQGADEQFF
TRBJ2-2 . TRBV7-6 TRBD2 TGTGCCAGCAGCTTAGGCCCAGCGGGGGGCCCCGGGGAGCTGTTTTTT CASSLGPAGGPGELFF
TRBJ1-4 . TRBV6-6 . TGTGCCAGCAGGCGGGGCGGGACTAATGAAAAACTGTTTTTT CASRRGGTNEKLFF
TRBJ2-2 . TRBV5-4 TRBD2 TGTGCCAGCAGCCCCAATAGCGGGGGTGGGGCCGGGGAGCTGTTTTTT CASSPNSGGGAGELFF
TRBJ2-5 . TRBV5-1 TRBD1 TGCGCCAGCAGCCGAGGACAGGGGTCCGCTTTCGAGACCCAGTACTTC CASSRGQGSAFETQYF
TRBJ2-5 . TRBV5-6 . TGTGCCAGCAGCCAGCAGTTGGGCAGAAAAGAGACCCAGTACTTC CASSQQLGRKETQYF
TRBJ1-5 . TRBV11-3 TRBD1 TGTGCCAGCAGCTTAGAACCCAGGGGGCGGATTCACAGCAATCAGCCCCAGCATTTT CASSLEPRGRIHSNQPQHF
TRBJ2-7 once TRBV27 TRBD1 TGTGCCAGCAGGCCGGGACAGGTTTCCTACGAGCAGTACTTC CASRPGQVSYEQYF
TRBJ2-2 medium-sized TRBV5-6 . TGTGCCAGCAGCCTCAGGTACACCGGGGAGCTGTTTTTT CASSLRYTGELFF
TRBJ2-1 . TRBV27 TRBD2 TGTGCCAGCAGTTTATGGGGGACTAGCGGGATAATCGGCAATGAGCAGTTCTTC CASSLWGTSGIIGNEQFF
TRBJ2-3 . TRBV5-4 TRBD2 TGTGCCAGCAGCTTGCTAGCGGGAGGGCCTGAGGGCGCAGATACGCAGTATTTT CASSLLAGGPEGADTQYF